The entry below gives a single T cell receptor beta chain sequence along with its context. CDR1 is SQVTM, CDR2 ANQGSEA, per germline. Trimming cost V 7 bases and J 8 bases; bases outside gene matches: 9. There are 13 residues in the CDR3. The data belong to a study of PD-L1 blockade in urothelial cancer. Sequenced by immunoSEQ multiplex PCR; TCRdb stores in-frame clones only, minus some. Counted here are 70,000 to 75,000 clones, 85% to 90% occurring once; the ten biggest clones make up approximately 3.5%. The sample was PBMCs, taken around atezolizumab (anti-PD-L1) treatment. V gene TRBV29-1 combines with J gene TRBJ2-3; the match to TRBD1 covers 10 bases. This TCR was sampled from a man aged 60 to 69 with urothelial cancer. CDR3 sequence (DNA): TGCAGCGCCCGGGACAGGGGATTGATTACGCAGTATTTT. Translated: CSARDRGLITQYF.